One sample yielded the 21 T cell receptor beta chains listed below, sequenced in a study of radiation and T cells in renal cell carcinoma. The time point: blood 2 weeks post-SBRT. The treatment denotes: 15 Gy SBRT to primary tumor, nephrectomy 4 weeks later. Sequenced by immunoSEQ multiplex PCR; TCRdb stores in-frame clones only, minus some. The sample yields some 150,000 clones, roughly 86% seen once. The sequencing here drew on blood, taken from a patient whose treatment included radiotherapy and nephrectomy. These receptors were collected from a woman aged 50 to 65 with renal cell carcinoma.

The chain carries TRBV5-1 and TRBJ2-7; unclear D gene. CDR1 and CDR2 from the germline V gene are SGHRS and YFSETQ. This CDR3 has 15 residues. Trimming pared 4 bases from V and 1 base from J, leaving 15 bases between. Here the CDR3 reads CASSNAQAGSYEQYF. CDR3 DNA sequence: TGCGCCAGCAGCAACGCCCAAGCAGGTTCCTACGAGCAGTACTTC.

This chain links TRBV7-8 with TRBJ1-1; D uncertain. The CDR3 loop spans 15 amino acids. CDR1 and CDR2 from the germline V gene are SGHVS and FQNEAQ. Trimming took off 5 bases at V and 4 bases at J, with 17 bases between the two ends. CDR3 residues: CASSPLRIGVTEAFF. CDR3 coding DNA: TGTGCCAGCAGCCCGTTAAGAATTGGCGTCACTGAAGCTTTCTTT.

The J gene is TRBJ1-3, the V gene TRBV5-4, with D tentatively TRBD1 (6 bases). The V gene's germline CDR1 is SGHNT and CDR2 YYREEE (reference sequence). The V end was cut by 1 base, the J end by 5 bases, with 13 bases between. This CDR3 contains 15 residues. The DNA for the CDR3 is TGTGCCAGCAGCTTGACCGGGACACCTAGAAACACCATATATTTT. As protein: CASSLTGTPRNTIYF.

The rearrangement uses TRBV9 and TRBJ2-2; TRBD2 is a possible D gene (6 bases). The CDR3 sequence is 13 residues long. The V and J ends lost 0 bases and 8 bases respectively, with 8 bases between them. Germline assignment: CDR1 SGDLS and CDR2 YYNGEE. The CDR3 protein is CASSVEGGGELFF. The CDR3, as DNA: TGTGCCAGCAGCGTAGAAGGAGGGGGGGAGCTGTTTTTT.

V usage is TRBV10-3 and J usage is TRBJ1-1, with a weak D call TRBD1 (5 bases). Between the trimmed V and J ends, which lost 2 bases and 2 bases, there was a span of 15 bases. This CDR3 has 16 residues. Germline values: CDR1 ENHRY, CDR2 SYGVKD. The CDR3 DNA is TGTGCCATCAGTGAGCCCGCGGGACGGACTAACACTGAAGCTTTCTTT. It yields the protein CAISEPAGRTNTEAFF.

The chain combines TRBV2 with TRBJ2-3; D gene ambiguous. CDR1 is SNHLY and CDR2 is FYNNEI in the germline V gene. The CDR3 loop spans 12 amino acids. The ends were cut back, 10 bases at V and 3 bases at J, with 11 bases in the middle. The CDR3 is CATRVLTDTQYF. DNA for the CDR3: TGTGCCACTCGGGTTCTTACAGATACGCAGTATTTT.

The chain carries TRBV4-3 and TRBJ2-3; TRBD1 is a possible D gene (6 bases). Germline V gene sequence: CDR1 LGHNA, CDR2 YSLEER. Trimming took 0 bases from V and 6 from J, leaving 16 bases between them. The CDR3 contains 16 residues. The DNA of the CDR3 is TGCGCCAGCAGCCAAGAAAGGATAGGGGGACCCGATACGCAGTATTTT. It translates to CASSQERIGGPDTQYF.

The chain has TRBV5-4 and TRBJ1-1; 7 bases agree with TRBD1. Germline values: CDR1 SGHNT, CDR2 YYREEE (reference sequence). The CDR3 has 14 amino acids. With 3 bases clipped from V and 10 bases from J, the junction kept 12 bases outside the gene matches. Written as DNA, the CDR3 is TGTGCCAGCAGCTACTTAAGTCGCAGGGGGGGAGCTTTCTTT. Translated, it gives CASSYLSRRGGAFF.

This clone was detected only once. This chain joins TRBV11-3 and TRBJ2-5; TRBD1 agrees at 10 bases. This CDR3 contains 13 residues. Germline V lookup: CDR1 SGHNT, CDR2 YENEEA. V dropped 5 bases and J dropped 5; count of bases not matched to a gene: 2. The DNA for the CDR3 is TGTGCCAGCAGCGCGGACAGGGGGGAGACCCAGTACTTC. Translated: CASSADRGETQYF.

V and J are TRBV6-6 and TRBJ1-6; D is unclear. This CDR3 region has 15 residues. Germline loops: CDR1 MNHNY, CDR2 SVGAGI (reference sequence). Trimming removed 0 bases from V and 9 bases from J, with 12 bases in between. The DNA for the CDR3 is TGTGCCAGCAGTTACTCGAGGGCCGGCGGTTCACCCCTCCACTTT. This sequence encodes CASSYSRAGGSPLHF.

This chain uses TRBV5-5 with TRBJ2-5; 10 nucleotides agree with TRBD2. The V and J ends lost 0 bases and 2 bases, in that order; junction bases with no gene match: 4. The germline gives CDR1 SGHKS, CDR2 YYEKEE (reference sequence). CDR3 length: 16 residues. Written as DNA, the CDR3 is TGTGCCAGCAGCTTGGCCGGTAGCGGGGGGCAAGAGACCCAGTACTTC. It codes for CASSLAGSGGQETQYF.

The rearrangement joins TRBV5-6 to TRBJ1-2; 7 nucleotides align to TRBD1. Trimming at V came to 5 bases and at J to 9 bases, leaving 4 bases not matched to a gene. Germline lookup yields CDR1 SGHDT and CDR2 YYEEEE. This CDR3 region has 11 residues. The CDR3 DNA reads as TGTGCCAGCAGGGAGGGGGCCAGCTACACCTTC. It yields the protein CASREGASYTF.

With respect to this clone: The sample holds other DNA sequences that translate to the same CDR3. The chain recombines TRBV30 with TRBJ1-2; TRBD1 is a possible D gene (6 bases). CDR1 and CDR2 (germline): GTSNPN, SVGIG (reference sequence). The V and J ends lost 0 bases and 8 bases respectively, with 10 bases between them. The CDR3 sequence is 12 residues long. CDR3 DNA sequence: TGTGCCTGGAGTGTAGGACAGTACGGCTACACCTTC. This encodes CAWSVGQYGYTF. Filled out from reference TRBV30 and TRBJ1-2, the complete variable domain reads SQTIHQWPATLVQPVGSPLSLECTVEGTSNPNLYWYRQAAGRGLQLLFYSVGIGQISSEVPQNLSASRPQDRQFILSSKKLLLSDSGFYLCAWSVGQYGYTFGSGTRLTVV.

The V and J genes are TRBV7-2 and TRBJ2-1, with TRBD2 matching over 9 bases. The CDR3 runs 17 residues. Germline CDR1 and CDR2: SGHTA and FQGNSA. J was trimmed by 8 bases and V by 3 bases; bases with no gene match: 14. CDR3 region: CASSFRSGGTPGHEQFF. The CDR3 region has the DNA TGTGCCAGCAGCTTCCGCAGCGGGGGGACCCCCGGACATGAGCAGTTCTTC.

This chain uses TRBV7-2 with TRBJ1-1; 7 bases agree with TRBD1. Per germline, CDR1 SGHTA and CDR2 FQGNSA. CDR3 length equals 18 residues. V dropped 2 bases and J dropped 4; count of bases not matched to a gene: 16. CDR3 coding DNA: TGTGCCAGCAGCTTATTAAGTGTCGGAAGGGGGCGGGCCACTGAAGCTTTCTTT. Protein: CASSLLSVGRGRATEAFF.

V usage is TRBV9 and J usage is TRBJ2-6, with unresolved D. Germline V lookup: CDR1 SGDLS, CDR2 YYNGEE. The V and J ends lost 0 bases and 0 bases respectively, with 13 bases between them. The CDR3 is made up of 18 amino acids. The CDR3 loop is CASSVDIHPSSGANVLTF. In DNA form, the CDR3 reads TGTGCCAGCAGCGTAGATATTCACCCCAGCTCTGGGGCCAACGTCCTGACTTTC.

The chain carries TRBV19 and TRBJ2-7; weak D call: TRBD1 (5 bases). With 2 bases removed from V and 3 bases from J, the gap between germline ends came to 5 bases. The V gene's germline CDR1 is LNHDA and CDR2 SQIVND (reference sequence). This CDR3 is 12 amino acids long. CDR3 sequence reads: CASSIQGYEQYF. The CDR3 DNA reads TGTGCCAGTAGTATACAGGGCTACGAGCAGTACTTC.

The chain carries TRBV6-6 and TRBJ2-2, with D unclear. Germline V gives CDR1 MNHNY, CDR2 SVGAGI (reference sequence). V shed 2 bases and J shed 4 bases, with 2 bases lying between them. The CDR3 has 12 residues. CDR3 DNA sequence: TGTGCCAGCAGTTACGGCACCGGGGAGCTGTTTTTT. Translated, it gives CASSYGTGELFF.

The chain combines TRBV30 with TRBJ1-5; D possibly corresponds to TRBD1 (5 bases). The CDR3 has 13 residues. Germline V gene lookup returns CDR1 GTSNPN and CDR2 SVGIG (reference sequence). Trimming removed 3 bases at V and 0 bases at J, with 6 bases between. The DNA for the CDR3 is TGTGCCTGGAGAGGGGATAGCAATCAGCCCCAGCATTTT. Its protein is CAWRGDSNQPQHF. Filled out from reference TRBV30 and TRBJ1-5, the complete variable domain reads SQTIHQWPATLVQPVGSPLSLECTVEGTSNPNLYWYRQAAGRGLQLLFYSVGIGQISSEVPQNLSASRPQDRQFILSSKKLLLSDSGFYLCAWRGDSNQPQHFGDGTRLSIL.

The CDR3 here is CASSLGYRTYGGYTF. Written as DNA, the CDR3 is TGTGCCAGCAGCTTAGGGTACAGGACCTACGGTGGCTACACCTTC. The chain recombines TRBV7-3 with TRBJ1-2, with D possibly being TRBD1 (5 bases). Germline assignment: CDR1 SGHTA and CDR2 FQGTGA. This CDR3 has 15 amino acids. Trimming cost V 2 bases and J 7 bases, with 17 bases left between them.

Here the CDR3 DNA reads TGCGCCAGCAGCTTTAGGGGGGCTAATGAAAAACTGTTTTTT. The encoded protein is CASSFRGANEKLFF. The chain combines TRBV5-1 with TRBJ1-4; a possible D gene is TRBD1 (6 bases). CDR1 and CDR2 from the germline V gene are SGHRS and YFSETQ. The CDR3 covers 14 residues. Trimming pared 2 bases from V and 3 bases from J, leaving 8 bases between.